The 18 T cell receptor beta chains listed next were all sequenced from one sample in a study of cytomegalovirus exposure and HLA in healthy donors. The primer mix had 60 Vbeta and 13 Jbeta primers. The table came from immunoSEQ multiplex PCR; TCRdb's copy has only in-frame clones and leaves some out. The table has under 150,000 clones, around 86% seen once. The material sequenced was PBMCs. Source of these receptors: a man between 18 and 35 years old in good health and CMV-seronegative.

The V and J genes are TRBV4-3 and TRBJ2-6; D might be TRBD1 (5 bases). The germline V gene encodes CDR1 LGHNA and CDR2 YSLEER. The CDR3 is 16 residues long. Trimming removed 0 bases at V and 0 bases at J, with 6 bases between. CDR3 DNA: TGCGCCAGCAGCCAAGAAGGGGTCTCTGGGGCCAACGTCCTGACTTTC. Translating it yields CASSQEGVSGANVLTF.

The chain joins TRBV6-1 to TRBJ2-2; tentative D call: TRBD2 (5 bases). CDR1 and CDR2 from the germline V gene are MNHNS and SASEGT. The CDR3 contains 15 residues. The V and J ends lost 10 bases and 6 bases respectively, with 21 bases between them. This CDR3 is CATKGAGIWAGELFF. The CDR3 nucleotides read TGTGCCACCAAGGGAGCAGGAATATGGGCCGGGGAGCTGTTTTTT.

This chain links TRBV20-1 with TRBJ2-1; weak D call: TRBD2 (5 bases). Germline V lookup: CDR1 DFQATT, CDR2 SNEGSKA (reference sequence). The CDR3 is made up of 11 amino acids. Trimming took off 5 bases at V and 8 bases at J, with 10 bases between the two ends. Here the CDR3 DNA reads TGCAGTGCTCGACGGGGAGATGAGCAGTTCTTC. This encodes CSARRGDEQFF.

The chain combines TRBV18 with TRBJ1-1; D might be TRBD1 (6 bases). V was clipped by 2 bases and J by 0 bases, with 10 bases between them. The germline CDR1 and CDR2 sequences are KGHSH and LQKENI. The CDR3 is 15 residues long. CDR3 in amino acids: CASSPTDRMNTEAFF. The CDR3 nucleotides read TGTGCCAGCTCACCAACCGACAGGATGAACACTGAAGCTTTCTTT.

The genes are TRBV25-1 and TRBJ1-2; D may be TRBD1 (5 bases). V gave up 6 bases and J gave up 0 bases, with 11 bases separating them. The germline CDR1 and CDR2 sequences are MGHDK and SYGVNS. This CDR3 is built from 14 residues. The CDR3 region is CASRGRDSNYGYTF. CDR3 sequence (DNA): TGTGCCAGCAGGGGACGGGACTCTAACTATGGCTACACCTTC.

This clone turned up a few times. The chain combines TRBV9 with TRBJ1-2, with 10 bases lining up with TRBD1. J was trimmed by 5 bases and V by 3 bases; bases with no gene match: 10. The germline CDR1 and CDR2 sequences are SGDLS and YYNGEE. This CDR3 region has 16 residues. CDR3: CASSARQGADLYGYTF. The DNA of the CDR3 is TGTGCCAGCAGCGCCCGACAGGGGGCGGACCTATATGGCTACACCTTC. The full variable domain, rest sourced from reference TRBV9 and TRBJ1-2, is DSGVTQTPKHLITATGQRVTLRCSPRSGDLSVYWYQQSLDQGLQFLIQYYNGEERAKGNILERFSAQQFPDLHSELNLSSLELGDSALYFCASSARQGADLYGYTFGSGTRLTVV.

The chain is built from TRBV5-1 and TRBJ1-5; D perhaps matches TRBD1 (6 bases). This CDR3 has 14 residues. Germline CDR1 reads SGHRS; CDR2 reads YFSETQ. Trimming removed 2 bases at V and 8 bases at J, with 14 bases between. CDR3: CASSFGRGKEPQHF. Written as DNA, the CDR3 is TGCGCCAGCAGCTTCGGCAGGGGTAAGGAGCCCCAGCATTTT.

The V call is TRBV19, the J call TRBJ1-2; 7 bases align to TRBD1. Trimming cost V 3 bases and J 6 bases; bases outside gene matches: 10. The V gene's germline CDR1 is LNHDA and CDR2 SQIVND (reference sequence). The CDR3 has 15 residues. The CDR3 sequence is CASSMMLTGWDGYTF. In DNA form, the CDR3 reads TGTGCCAGTAGTATGATGCTGACAGGGTGGGATGGCTACACCTTC.

The chain recombines TRBV7-2 with TRBJ1-2; 7 bases are shared with TRBD1. This CDR3 has 15 amino acids. The germline V gene has CDR1 SGHTA and CDR2 FQGNSA. V lost 4 bases, J lost 5 bases, and 10 bases stayed unmatched. The CDR3 DNA reads as TGTGCCAGCAGCTATGGACGACAGGGTGGATATGGCTACACCTTC. It is translated as CASSYGRQGGYGYTF.

A single count supports this clone. The V gene is TRBV7-9, the J gene TRBJ2-7; 7 bases agree with TRBD1. Looked up from germline, CDR1 is SEHNR and CDR2 is FQNEAQ (reference sequence). The ends lost 5 bases at V and 6 bases at J; junction bases unmatched: 1. The CDR3 sequence is 11 residues long. This chain's CDR3 is CASSPGGEQYF. In DNA form, the CDR3 reads TGTGCCAGCAGCCCAGGGGGCGAGCAGTACTTC.

The V gene is TRBV5-6, the J gene TRBJ2-7; 9 positions agree with TRBD1. The CDR3 length is 18 residues. CDR1 SGHDT and CDR2 YYEEEE come from the germline V gene. The junction had 16 bases not matched to a gene; V was cut back by 3 bases and J by 3 bases. Here the CDR3 reads CASSSAHRGQLAGYEQYF. The CDR3 nucleotides are TGTGCCAGCAGCTCAGCTCACAGGGGGCAATTGGCGGGCTACGAGCAGTACTTC.

This clone came up a few times. V gene TRBV6-5 combines with J gene TRBJ1-1; unclear D gene. V was cut by 2 bases and J by 4 bases, with 2 bases left in between. Germline V CDR1 and CDR2: MNHEY, SVGAGI. CDR3 length: 11 residues. The CDR3 region has the DNA TGTGCCAGCAGTTACCTCACTGAAGCTTTCTTT. It encodes CASSYLTEAFF.

This clone occurred once. The gene calls are TRBV11-1 and TRBJ2-2, with D possibly being TRBD2 (5 bases). V lost 1 base and J 4 bases, leaving 13 bases between the germline ends. Germline V gives CDR1 SGHAT, CDR2 FQDESV (reference sequence). CDR3 length: 16 residues. DNA of the CDR3: TGTGCCAGCAGCTTAGGCAAATGGGAGATCACCGGGGAGCTGTTTTTT. Protein sequence: CASSLGKWEITGELFF.

A word on this clone: Other DNA sequences in the same sample also yield this CDR3. The chain links TRBV4-3 to TRBJ2-3; 7 nucleotides align to TRBD2. The V and J ends lost 8 bases and 5 bases, in that order; junction bases with no gene match: 10. CDR1 and CDR2 (germline): LGHNA, YSLEER. This CDR3 comprises 14 residues. CDR3 region: CASSTFPGGDTQYF. The CDR3 bases are TGCGCCAGCTCTACTTTCCCGGGGGGAGATACGCAGTATTTT.

This chain connects TRBV6-6 to TRBJ1-1; D not resolved. Germline lookup yields CDR1 MNHNY and CDR2 SVGAGI (reference sequence). The CDR3 loop spans 14 amino acids. Trimming took off 11 bases at V and 1 base at J, with 17 bases between the two ends. CDR3 nucleotide sequence: TGTGCCCTGCGGTCTGAGGCCCCGAACACTGAAGCTTTCTTT. Translated, it gives CALRSEAPNTEAFF.

This clone was picked up a small number of times. The chain recombines TRBV30 with TRBJ2-7; the D gene is possibly TRBD1 (6 bases). V lost 4 bases and J lost 0, with 13 bases in between. The CDR3 sequence is 14 residues long. Germline V lookup: CDR1 GTSNPN, CDR2 SVGIG (reference sequence). The DNA for the CDR3 is TGTGCCTGGATGAGAGGGGGAAACTCCTACGAGCAGTACTTC. It encodes CAWMRGGNSYEQYF. Filled out from reference TRBV30 and TRBJ2-7, the complete variable domain reads SQTIHQWPATLVQPVGSPLSLECTVEGTSNPNLYWYRQAAGRGLQLLFYSVGIGQISSEVPQNLSASRPQDRQFILSSKKLLLSDSGFYLCAWMRGGNSYEQYFGPGTRLTVT.

The chain is built from TRBV28 and TRBJ2-4; 9 bases agree with TRBD1. V dropped 4 bases and J dropped 10; count of bases not matched to a gene: 8. CDR3 length: 14 amino acids. Germline CDR1 is MDHEN and CDR2 is SYDVKM. The CDR3 loop reads CASSSGQGRGIQYF. CDR3 bases: TGTGCCAGCAGTTCGGGACAGGGAAGAGGGATTCAGTACTTC.

This chain connects TRBV15 to TRBJ2-5; 8 bases fit TRBD2. The CDR3 is 14 amino acids. Germline-derived CDR1 and CDR2 are LNHNV and YYDKDF (reference sequence). Unmatched junction bases numbered 8, after V lost 9 bases and J lost 2 bases. The CDR3 here is CATSQRGLQETQYF. The CDR3 DNA follows: TGTGCCACTTCTCAGCGGGGGTTACAAGAGACCCAGTACTTC.